Listed below are T cell receptor beta chains from one sample, sequenced in a study of T cell repertoires in cytomegalovirus infection. No cognate antigen is known for these TCRs. TCRdb reprocessed the reads with MiXCR, giving one entry per CDR3 protein. In the table there are hundreds of thousands of distinct CDR3 sequences, 25% to 30% of which are singletons. The sequences come from cultured PBMCs, collected from culture after CMV antigen stimulation. The receptors were sampled from a human donor in good health (CMV status not recorded). Some clones in this sample may be carry-over from other donors' samples. The CDR3 runs from the conserved cysteine through the conserved F or W. Fields, in order: clone size, V gene, D gene, J gene, CDR3 protein, CDR3 DNA. The D gene is left open where the match is weak. Size is omitted from some rows. Given values are once, few, many or a class for expanded clones.

few	TRBV7-8	.	TRBJ1-1	CASSLIAGTRRITEAFF	TGTGCCAGCAGCCTTATTGCCGGGACAAGGAGGATCACTGAAGCTTTCTTT
few	TRBV7-2	.	TRBJ1-2	CASSPIQGVHGYTF	TGTGCCAGCAGCCCCATTCAGGGTGTCCATGGCTACACCTTC
.	TRBV4-1	.	TRBJ1-6	CASSQGSEFYNSPLHF	TGTGCCAGCAGCCAAGGGAGTGAATTCTATAATTCACCCCTCCACTTT
.	TRBV18	TRBD1	TRBJ1-5	CASSRVWDSTNQPQHF	TGTGCCAGCTCACGGGTCTGGGACAGTACTAATCAGCCCCAGCATTTT
many	TRBV25-1	TRBD1	TRBJ2-7	CASSVPGGRYEQYF	TGTGCCAGCAGTGTCCCAGGGGGCCGCTACGAGCAGTACTTC
.	TRBV6-6	.	TRBJ1-5	CATWTLYSNQPQHF	TGTGCCACCTGGACACTTTATAGCAATCAGCCCCAGCATTTT
.	TRBV10-3	.	TRBJ1-2	CASVRDNYGYTF	TGTGCCTCCGTCCGGGACAATTATGGCTACACCTTC
few	TRBV7-9	.	TRBJ1-1	CASSRDIMNTEAFF	TGTGCCAGCTCCAGGGACATCATGAACACTGAAGCTTTCTTT
.	TRBV6-2/TRBV6-3	TRBD2	TRBJ2-1	CASRPGTRIYNEQFF	TGTGCCAGCAGACCCGGGACTAGGATCTACAATGAGCAGTTCTTC
.	TRBV7-3	TRBD1	TRBJ2-5	CASRAGTGLETQYF	TGTGCCAGCAGGGCCGGGACAGGGCTTGAGACCCAGTACTTC
few	TRBV7-2	TRBD2	TRBJ2-2	CASMARQRGIGELFF	TGTGCCAGCATGGCGAGGCAGCGGGGTATCGGGGAGCTGTTTTTT